This T cell receptor beta chain is drawn from a study of CD8 T cells in ankylosing spondylitis. General study findings and limits: CD8+ by phenotype, disease-linked clones were relatively rare in peripheral blood. Typical of ankylosing spondylitis blood, it appeared, was a TCR beta motif of eight highly homologous variants.

Preparation of TCR beta libraries was done by quantitative 5'-RACE with molecular barcodes. Each CDR3 protein is one row after TCRdb ran MiXCR on the 5' RACE reads. This table holds approximately 520,000 distinct CDR3 sequences, roughly 5% found once. This clonotype was counted many times. Its cognate antigen is unknown. This receptor was obtained from a male donor with ankylosing spondylitis. The sequencing input was blood, either unsorted or a sorted T cell fraction (not recorded which).

The CDR3, as DNA: TGTGCCAGCAGCTTTCGGACTAGCGGATCCTACGAGCAGTACTTC. This translates into CASSFRTSGSYEQYF. This rearrangement joins TRBV7-2 to TRBJ2-7; TRBD2 matches 10 bases. V dropped 3 bases and J dropped 1; count of bases not matched to a gene: 3. This CDR3 has 15 residues. Germline V gene lookup returns CDR1 SGHTA and CDR2 FQGNSA. Supplemented by reference TRBV7-2 and TRBJ2-7, the full variable domain reads GAGVSQSPSNKVTEKGKDVELRCDPISGHTALYWYRQSLGQGLEFLIYFQGNSAPDKSGLPSDRFSAERTGGSVSTLTIQRTQQEDSAVYLCASSFRTSGSYEQYFGPGTRLTVT.